The clone carrying this T cell receptor (beta chain) was recorded a few times. This record belongs to a study of radiotherapy plus CTLA-4 blockade in lung cancer. V was pared by 10 bases and J by 4 bases, with 19 bases between. The germline V gene encodes CDR1 ENHRY and CDR2 SYGVKD. The CDR3 sequence is 14 residues long. Data came from immunoSEQ multiplex PCR; TCRdb stores just in-frame clones and leaves some out. The sample includes about 39,000 clones, more than 75% seen only once; the top ten take about a quarter. The TCR was taken from a human donor with non-small cell lung cancer that progressed on radiotherapy plus ipilimumab. The chain has TRBV10-3 and TRBJ2-5, with D possibly being TRBD1 (8 bases). Specimen: peripheral blood, collected from a patient treated with radiotherapy plus ipilimumab. The CDR3 loop is CATEEYRGGETQYF. The CDR3 DNA reads TGTGCCACGGAGGAGTACAGGGGGGGAGAGACCCAGTACTTC.